Presented here are 21 T cell receptor beta chains from one specimen sequenced in a study of control samples from healthy donors and cancer patients. TCRdb's copy holds only in-frame clones and misses some; the assay was immunoSEQ multiplex PCR. The sample consists of roughly 190,000 clones, 91% of them appearing once. The sequenced sample was blood. These receptors were taken from a woman aged 25 to 39 in good health.

V usage is TRBV7-3 and J usage is TRBJ2-5, with 10 positions matching TRBD1. Losses at the gene ends were 5 bases for V and 5 bases for J; bases not matched to a gene: 8. Germline CDR1 and CDR2: SGHTA and FQGTGA. The CDR3 runs 15 residues. In nucleotides, the CDR3 is TGTGCCAGCAGCCCCCGACAGGGGGCTTGGGAGACCCAGTACTTC. Translation: CASSPRQGAWETQYF.

This chain links TRBV6-5 with TRBJ1-4; maybe TRBD1 (5 bases). CDR3 length equals 14 residues. V was trimmed by 7 bases and J by 3 bases, leaving 12 bases between them. Germline V gives CDR1 MNHEY, CDR2 SVGAGI. CDR3 region: CASNPSGANEKLFF. As DNA, the CDR3 is TGTGCCAGCAACCCATCGGGGGCTAATGAAAAACTGTTTTTT.

This clone was detected only a few times. The V and J genes are TRBV12-3 or TRBV12-4 and TRBJ2-7; D not resolved. Trimming took 10 bases from V and 1 from J, leaving 5 bases between them. This CDR3 is built from 10 residues. This CDR3 is CAKKSYEQYF. The DNA for the CDR3 is TGTGCCAAAAAATCCTACGAGCAGTACTTC.

The chain is built from TRBV2 and TRBJ2-1; 9 nucleotides align to TRBD1. The CDR3 is 13 amino acids. CDR1 and CDR2 from the germline V gene are SNHLY and FYNNEI. Losses at the gene ends were 6 bases for V and 5 bases for J; bases not matched to a gene: 2. The CDR3 sequence is CASRRTGDNEQFF. The DNA for the CDR3 is TGTGCCAGCAGGAGGACAGGGGACAATGAGCAGTTCTTC.

This clone was detected only once. The chain has TRBV3-1 (or the pseudogene TRBV3-2) and TRBJ2-7, with D perhaps TRBD1 or TRBD2 (5 bases each). The V end lost 1 base, the J end lost 2 bases, and 9 bases lay between the germline ends. Germline V gene data show CDR1 as LGHDT and CDR2 as YNNKEL (reference sequence). The CDR3 sequence is 14 residues long. As DNA, the CDR3 is TGTGCCAGCAGCCAAGGTCGGGACCCCTACGAGCAGTACTTC. This encodes CASSQGRDPYEQYF.

V gene TRBV27 combines with J gene TRBJ2-6, with D maybe TRBD1 (6 bases). This CDR3 is 16 amino acids long. V lost 5 bases to trimming and J lost 3 bases, with 14 bases between them. Germline V gene lookup returns CDR1 MNHEY and CDR2 SMNVEV (reference sequence). The CDR3 DNA sequence: TGTGCCAGCAGTGCAAACAGGGTGAGTGGGGCCAACGTCCTGACTTTC. This codes for CASSANRVSGANVLTF.

Details on this clone: The sample carries other DNA sequences with the same CDR3. The V call is TRBV18, the J call TRBJ2-7; 8 bases are a match to TRBD1. From germline, CDR1 is KGHSH and CDR2 LQKENI. This CDR3 spans 14 amino acids. V lost 6 bases, J lost 0 bases, and 4 bases stayed unmatched. Here the CDR3 reads CASSPGTGSYEQYF. DNA for the CDR3: TGTGCCAGCTCCCCTGGGACAGGCTCCTACGAGCAGTACTTC. The full variable domain, completed using reference TRBV18 and TRBJ2-7, is NAGVMQNPRHLVRRRGQEARLRCSPMKGHSHVYWYRQLPEEGLKFMVYLQKENIIDESGMPKERFSAEFPKEGPSILRIQQVVRGDSAAYFCASSPGTGSYEQYFGPGTRLTVT.

The V call is TRBV5-4, the J call TRBJ1-2; possible D gene TRBD1, 6 bases. This CDR3 is built from 13 residues. Trimming removed 0 bases at V and 4 bases at J, with 7 bases between. Germline loops: CDR1 SGHNT, CDR2 YYREEE (reference sequence). CDR3 coding DNA: TGTGCCAGCAGCTTGGGGACAGCCTATGGCTACACCTTC. It translates to CASSLGTAYGYTF.

J is TRBJ2-3 and V is TRBV6-4; D gene unclear. The CDR3 covers 12 residues. With 2 bases removed from V and 5 bases from J, the gap between germline ends came to 5 bases. CDR1 and CDR2 from the germline V gene are MRHNA and SNTAGT. The CDR3 spells CASSDAGDTQYF. The CDR3 DNA reads as TGTGCCAGCAGTGACGCAGGAGATACGCAGTATTTT.

The chain recombines TRBV24-1 with TRBJ1-1, with D unclear. CDR1 KGHDR and CDR2 SFDVKD come from the germline V gene. Trimming took 4 bases from V and 1 from J, leaving 3 bases between them. This CDR3 region has 12 residues. CDR3 loop: CATSDPNTEAFF. CDR3 bases: TGTGCCACCAGTGACCCGAACACTGAAGCTTTCTTT.

The V call is TRBV7-2, the J call TRBJ1-2, with D possibly TRBD1 on 6 matching bases. This CDR3 has 15 residues. Deletions cut 1 base from V and 4 bases from J, with 13 bases between. The germline CDR1 and CDR2 sequences are SGHTA and FQGNSA. The CDR3 protein is CASSLERGGPYGYTF. The CDR3 DNA reads as TGTGCCAGCAGCTTAGAGAGAGGGGGTCCCTATGGCTACACCTTC.

J is TRBJ2-1 and V is TRBV6-6, with 9 bases identical to TRBD1. Looked up from germline, CDR1 is MNHNY and CDR2 is SVGAGI (reference sequence). The CDR3 runs 11 residues. The J segment lost 13 bases and the V segment lost 5 bases, leaving 3 bases of the junction unmatched. The CDR3 is CASSGDRAQFF. The DNA for the CDR3 is TGTGCCAGCAGTGGGGACAGGGCCCAGTTCTTC.

As regards this clone: The identical CDR3 is also encoded by other nucleotide sequences in the sample. V usage is TRBV6-4 and J usage is TRBJ2-3; 11 nucleotides match TRBD2. The V segment lost 6 bases and the J segment 4 bases; nucleotides outside the gene matches: 3. CDR1 is MRHNA, CDR2 SNTAGT, per germline. The CDR3 spans 14 residues. This CDR3 is CASSLAGGPDTQYF. In DNA form, the CDR3 reads TGTGCCAGCAGCTTAGCGGGAGGGCCAGATACGCAGTATTTT.

The gene calls are TRBV6-1 and TRBJ2-7, with D perhaps matching TRBD1 (6 bases). Germline CDR1 MNHNS, CDR2 SASEGT. This CDR3 is built from 14 residues. V was clipped by 0 bases and J by 3 bases, with 9 bases between them. CDR3 sequence reads: CASSEAQGSYEQYF. Written as DNA, the CDR3 is TGTGCCAGCAGTGAAGCTCAGGGGAGCTACGAGCAGTACTTC.

This chain uses TRBV11-2 with TRBJ1-1; maybe TRBD1 (5 bases). The CDR3 is 14 amino acids. From germline, CDR1 is SGHAT and CDR2 FQNNGV. V was cut by 6 bases and J by 0 bases, with 11 bases left in between. The CDR3 coding sequence is TGTGCCAGCAGGGGACTTAACATGAACACTGAAGCTTTCTTT. It is translated as CASRGLNMNTEAFF.

The rearrangement uses TRBV13 and TRBJ1-6, with D unresolved. Germline V gene lookup returns CDR1 PRHDT and CDR2 FYEKMQ (reference sequence). This CDR3 is built from 12 residues. V was trimmed by 4 bases and J by 7 bases, leaving 5 bases between them. The CDR3 region is CASSSENSPLHF. CDR3 sequence (DNA): TGTGCCAGCAGCTCCGAAAATTCACCCCTCCACTTT.

The V call is TRBV7-8, the J call TRBJ1-5; TRBD1 aligns across 8 bases. Germline V gene data show CDR1 as SGHVS and CDR2 as FQNEAQ. Germline trimming cut 3 bases from V and 7 bases from J; bases unmatched to any gene: 5. This CDR3 has 14 residues. Written as DNA, the CDR3 is TGTGCCAGCAGCTTTACAGGGGGACGACAGCCCCAGCATTTT. This codes for CASSFTGGRQPQHF.

The V call is TRBV7-9, the J call TRBJ2-5; D not certain. The CDR3 sequence is 13 residues long. Germline CDR1 reads SEHNR; CDR2 reads FQNEAQ (reference sequence). V was clipped by 1 base and J by 5 bases, with 8 bases between them. DNA of the CDR3: TGTGCCAGCAGCTTAGTAGACCGGGAGACCCAGTACTTC. Translated, it gives CASSLVDRETQYF. The full variable domain, with the rest looked up from reference TRBV7-9 and TRBJ2-5, is DTGVSQNPRHKITKRGQNVTFRCDPISEHNRLYWYRQTLGQGPEFLTYFQNEAQLEKSRLLSDRFSAERPKGSFSTLEIQRTEQGDSAMYLCASSLVDRETQYFGPGTRLLVL.

This clone came up once. The chain uses TRBV5-6 and TRBJ2-3; 10 nucleotides align to TRBD2. The ends lost 1 base at V and 5 bases at J; junction bases unmatched: 4. There are 15 residues in the CDR3. Germline values: CDR1 SGHDT, CDR2 YYEEEE. The CDR3 loop reads CASSLSASGRDTQYF. The DNA for the CDR3 is TGTGCCAGCAGCTTGAGTGCTAGCGGGAGAGATACGCAGTATTTT.

This clone was seen a single time. V is TRBV19 and J is TRBJ2-1; 7 positions agree with TRBD2. Germline V gene sequence: CDR1 LNHDA, CDR2 SQIVND (reference sequence). The junction had 11 bases not matched to a gene; V was cut back by 3 bases and J by 9 bases. The CDR3 has 15 residues. The DNA of the CDR3 is TGTGCCAGTAGTATTGGGTCGGTCGGGGGGAGTGAGCAGTTCTTC. The encoded protein is CASSIGSVGGSEQFF.

This chain joins TRBV5-6 and TRBJ1-2; D gene unclear. Germline CDR1 SGHDT, CDR2 YYEEEE. The CDR3 is 12 residues long. V lost 0 bases and J 4 bases, leaving 4 bases between the germline ends. CDR3 nucleotides: TGTGCCAGCAGCTTGGCAGGCTATGGCTACACCTTC. Its translation is CASSLAGYGYTF.